These T cell receptor beta chains were read from a single sample in a study of PD-L1 blockade in urothelial cancer. Here immunoSEQ multiplex PCR was the method, and the copy in TCRdb shows in-frame clones only, minus some. The sample carries 70,000 to 85,000 clones, 85% to 90% recorded once. This specimen was PBMCs, taken around atezolizumab (anti-PD-L1) treatment. Receptors were obtained from an older man with urothelial cancer. Both conserved end residues are trimmed from each CDR3. Fields, in order: J gene, D gene, CDR3 length, V gene, CDR3 protein. The D gene is left open where the match is weak.

TRBJ2-5	NA	13	TRBV6-1	ASRYRGGVSETQY
TRBJ1-2	TRBD1	13	TRBV29-1	SAEDSHRGNYGYT
TRBJ1-4	NA	11	TRBV7-9	ASSLGRGEKLF
TRBJ2-5	TRBD2	12	TRBV2	ASSDVAGAETQY
TRBJ1-1	NA	12	TRBV19	ASSMSRVNTEAF
TRBJ2-7	TRBD2	13	TRBV5-1	ASSLGLAGHYEQY
TRBJ1-3	NA	13	TRBV25-1	ASSARGSSGNTIY
TRBJ2-2	TRBD2	15	TRBV29-1	SVATRLAGLNTGELF
TRBJ1-5	NA	14	TRBV4-1	ASSQESGASNQPQH
TRBJ2-7	TRBD2	13	TRBV14	ASSQEGTNVDEQY
TRBJ2-7	TRBD1	10	TRBV2	ASSGQGYEQY
TRBJ2-7	TRBD1	14	TRBV10-1	ASSKVPDRGGYEQY
TRBJ2-3	TRBD2	12	TRBV19	ATRPGLATDTQY
TRBJ2-7	NA	13	TRBV19	ASSPGAGRLLEQY
TRBJ2-2	TRBD2	15	TRBV2	ASSELAGGPNTGELF
TRBJ2-3	NA	14	TRBV5-1	ASSLLGAERTDTQY
TRBJ2-3	TRBD2	13	TRBV5-1	ASSLDSGSTDTQY
TRBJ2-7	NA	12	TRBV19	ASSPTRDTYEQY
TRBJ2-1	TRBD2	15	TRBV2	ASSDLLLAGGPSEQF
TRBJ1-1	NA	8	TRBV29-1	SAGEAEAF
TRBJ2-1	TRBD2	13	TRBV29-1	SVRRESSFRNEQF
TRBJ2-7	TRBD1	11	TRBV28	ASSWDSLYEQY
TRBJ2-7	TRBD2	11	TRBV7-3	ASSPTSDHEQY
TRBJ1-5	NA	12	TRBV28	ASSVVRVSVPQH
TRBJ1-2	TRBD1	14	TRBV5-1	ASSLSGRGRNYGYT
TRBJ2-1	NA	13	TRBV18	ASSPTGSNYNEQF
TRBJ1-2	TRBD1	11	TRBV18	ASSLDRARGYT
TRBJ2-1	NA	14	TRBV14	ASSQATGVPHNEQF
TRBJ2-2	NA	9	TRBV11-3	ASRSTGELF
TRBJ2-5	TRBD2	13	TRBV9	ASSQSSGRGETQY
TRBJ2-7	TRBD2	15	TRBV4-1	ASSHRQRSSGTYEQY
TRBJ1-1	TRBD1	13	TRBV6-5	ASITHRGWGTEAF
TRBJ2-1	TRBD2	13	TRBV18	ASSLGTSGYNEQF
TRBJ2-7	TRBD2	15	TRBV2	ASKEGLAGLPSYEQY
TRBJ2-2	TRBD2	12	TRBV9	ASNSGISAGELF
TRBJ2-5	TRBD1	12	TRBV19	ASSDRGQGKTQY
TRBJ1-1	TRBD1	14	TRBV18	ASSPGQVGVNTEAF
TRBJ2-3	TRBD1	12	TRBV2	ASRPGQGTDTQY
TRBJ2-7	NA	10	TRBV5-1	ASSLDGDEQY
TRBJ2-1	TRBD1	10	TRBV11-2	ASSLTGTEQF
TRBJ2-5	TRBD2	11	TRBV30	AWTIGLENAQY
TRBJ2-3	TRBD2	14	TRBV7-2	ASSLTSGISTDTQY
TRBJ2-5	TRBD1	14	TRBV5-1	ASSLGGTGGQETQY
TRBJ2-1	TRBD1	13	TRBV4-1	ASSQLGQGHNEQF
TRBJ1-5	NA	11	TRBV10-3	AISESTNQPQH
TRBJ2-2	TRBD1	14	TRBV9	ASSTRDRMNTGELF
TRBJ2-1	TRBD1	14	TRBV5-1	ASSPTDRGPSNEQF
TRBJ2-6	NA	15	TRBV5-8	ASSWAASGSGANVLT